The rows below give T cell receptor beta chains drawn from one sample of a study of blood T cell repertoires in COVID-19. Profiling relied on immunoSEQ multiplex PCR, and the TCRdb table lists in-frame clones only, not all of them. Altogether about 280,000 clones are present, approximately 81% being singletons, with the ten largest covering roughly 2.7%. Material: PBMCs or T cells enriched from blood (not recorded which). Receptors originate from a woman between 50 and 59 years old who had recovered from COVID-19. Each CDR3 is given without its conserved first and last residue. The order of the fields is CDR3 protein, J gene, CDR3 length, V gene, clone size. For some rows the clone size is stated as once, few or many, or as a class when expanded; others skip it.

cdr3_aa: ASTKGGLRDEQF
j_call: TRBJ2-1
cdr3_length: 12
v_call: TRBV5-1
clone_size: NA

cdr3_aa: ASSVGLGAETQY
j_call: TRBJ2-5
cdr3_length: 12
v_call: TRBV5-6
clone_size: NA

cdr3_aa: ASSLAESNQPQH
j_call: TRBJ1-5
cdr3_length: 12
v_call: TRBV6-5
clone_size: NA

cdr3_aa: ASSGGGYNEQF
j_call: TRBJ2-1
cdr3_length: 11
v_call: TRBV19
clone_size: NA

cdr3_aa: AWNRLAGVETQY
j_call: TRBJ2-5
cdr3_length: 12
v_call: TRBV30
clone_size: NA

cdr3_aa: ASSLTGPAAEAF
j_call: TRBJ1-1
cdr3_length: 12
v_call: TRBV7-9
clone_size: few

cdr3_aa: ASSLFTGQSNTEAF
j_call: TRBJ1-1
cdr3_length: 14
v_call: TRBV18
clone_size: NA

cdr3_aa: ASSLVAGAVEQF
j_call: TRBJ2-1
cdr3_length: 12
v_call: TRBV11-2
clone_size: NA

cdr3_aa: ASSLGTSGKQG
j_call: TRBJ2-7
cdr3_length: 11
v_call: TRBV2
clone_size: NA

cdr3_aa: ASSSKTGRSGNTIY
j_call: TRBJ1-3
cdr3_length: 14
v_call: TRBV7-8
clone_size: NA

cdr3_aa: ASSPLVTTGTPNTGELF
j_call: TRBJ2-2
cdr3_length: 17
v_call: TRBV18
clone_size: NA

cdr3_aa: ASRTGDHQPQH
j_call: TRBJ1-5
cdr3_length: 11
v_call: TRBV2
clone_size: few